The T cell receptor (beta chain) described here comes from a study of human T cells and chemical hapten exposure. Time point denoted: patch test 1, 2 weeks after DPC sensitization. Treatment noted: therapeutic diphenylcyclopropenone sensitization with weekly scalp DPC. TCRdb ran MiXCR on the RACE reads and lists one entry per CDR3 protein. The data show approximately 74,000 distinct CDR3 sequences, with approximately 35% seen just once and over 7.5% held by the top ten. This CDR3 comprises 14 residues. CDR1 is LGHDT, CDR2 YNNKEL, per germline (reference sequence). Trimming took off 5 bases at V and 5 bases at J, with 16 bases between the two ends.

This TCR was sampled from a man aged 40-49 years with alopecia areata. Some clones in this sample may be carry-over from other donors' samples. This specimen was whole blood, taken in connection with sensitization to the hapten diphenylcyclopropenone (DPC). The V gene is TRBV3-1, the J gene TRBJ2-7, with D maybe TRBD2 (5 bases). CDR3 sequence (DNA): TGTGCCAGCAGCACCCGGGCTAGCAGTGACGAGCAGTACTTC. Translated: CASSTRASSDEQYF.